Sequencing of this T cell receptor (beta chain) was carried out in a study of T cells in Graves' hyperthyroidism and ophthalmopathy. Overall study findings and caveats: Blood also held most thyroid clonotypes expanded beyond 0.001. Classification by a 13 V-J model distinguished ophthalmopathy from stable hyperthyroidism.

In this sample, this clonotype turned up many times. Its specificity is unknown. Uncontrolled infection, other autoimmune disease, pregnancy or lactation excluded patients. Diagnoses used clinical symptoms, serum thyroxine and TRAb, thyroid ultrasound and orbital computed tomography. RNA transcripts served as the template for amplifying TCR beta CDR3 regions. HTBI primers drove first-round RT-PCR of the TCR CDR3. One entry per CDR3 protein results from TCRdb running MiXCR on the multiplex PCR reads. The sample holds about 400,000 distinct CDR3 sequences; roughly an eighth are singletons and the top ten take around 9.2%. The germline V gene has CDR1 SGHAT and CDR2 FQNNGV. The CDR3 sequence is 14 residues long. Between the trimmed V and J ends, which lost 4 bases and 4 bases, there was a span of 13 bases.

What was sequenced was blood. The source is a woman between 18 and 30 years old with Graves' hyperthyroidism. V usage is TRBV11-2 and J usage is TRBJ1-1; D is uncertain. The CDR3 here is CASSSRWTGTEAFF. CDR3 DNA sequence: TGTGCCAGCAGCTCGCGATGGACCGGCACTGAAGCTTTCTTT.